This T cell receptor (beta chain) originates from a study of blood T cell repertoires in COVID-19 (dated by TCRdb to 2020 to 2022). About the study as a whole: The collaborator samples originated in the United States, Italy and Spain and spanned the acute and convalescent phases of COVID-19. Where available, HLA class I and class II types were taken from metadata supplied by the sample provider and were not determined by assay-based typing. Deeply sampled blood TCRbeta repertoires from subjects exposed to, actively infected with, or recovered from COVID-19 were included in the dataset. The material from the prospective study consisted of cDNA or gDNA derived from T cells, B-cell-depleted T cells, or PBMCs. The sample metadata nearly always contained a de-identified subject ID, COVID-19 status, age in years and sex. The repertoires were released in a freely available public database meant as a resource for research on the immune response to SARS-CoV-2. Samples were obtained from the ongoing ImmuneRACE study (first 160 participants) and from over 1,000 subjects provided by 6 global collaborators. Broader findings and caveats from the paper: How much clinical and demographic metadata was included differed by source and by participant, and the metadata was provided uncurated.

Note on this clone: Its binding antigen is unknown. There are no base qualities to consult, and no much larger clone falls within one base.

Inclusive of the bounding cysteine and phenylalanine, the CDR3 is 13 residues long. Only the CDR3 DNA stays, 39 bases, in frame from base 1. CDR1 and CDR2 are read off the germline V gene as ENHRY and SYGVKD. The V end loses 4 bases and the J end loses 4 bases, and a stretch of 10 bases separates them. The collaborating institutions used their own protocols to collect whole blood in K2EDTA tubes. For TCRbeta analysis, collaborators shipped samples as frozen whole blood, isolated PBMCs, or DNA extracted from either of those sample types. The immunoSEQ Assay, a bias-controlled multiplex PCR, was used to amplify TCRbeta CDR3 regions from genomic DNA. As for how the authors treated the data: Nucleated cell counts per sample were estimated from amplification of reference gene primers within the assay. To quantify the absolute abundance of each unique TCRbeta CDR3 rearrangement, sequence reads were collapsed and filtered. For each sample, productive Simpson clonality was calculated as the square root of Simpson's diversity index across productive rearrangements. This is the immuneACCESS table as TCRdb keeps it, with only in-frame sequences that have V and J called. A part of the clones is gone; compared with another copy, unresolved V genes explain less than half, and the rest is unexplained. That table furnishes V, J and clone size, whereas the DNA furnished D and trimming. The sample table records 150,000 to 200,000 clones; about 83% of these occur just once. The ten largest clones take up roughly 3.3% of the sample.

The chain links TRBV10-3 with TRBJ1-2; the best D guess is TRBD1, with 5 bases matching. What was sequenced was peripheral blood. This receptor was taken from a man between 18 and 35 years old with active or convalescent COVID-19. The CDR3 region reads CAISAGQGYGYTF. The sequenced DNA is TGTGCCATCAGTGCAGGGCAGGGCTATGGCTACACCTTC.